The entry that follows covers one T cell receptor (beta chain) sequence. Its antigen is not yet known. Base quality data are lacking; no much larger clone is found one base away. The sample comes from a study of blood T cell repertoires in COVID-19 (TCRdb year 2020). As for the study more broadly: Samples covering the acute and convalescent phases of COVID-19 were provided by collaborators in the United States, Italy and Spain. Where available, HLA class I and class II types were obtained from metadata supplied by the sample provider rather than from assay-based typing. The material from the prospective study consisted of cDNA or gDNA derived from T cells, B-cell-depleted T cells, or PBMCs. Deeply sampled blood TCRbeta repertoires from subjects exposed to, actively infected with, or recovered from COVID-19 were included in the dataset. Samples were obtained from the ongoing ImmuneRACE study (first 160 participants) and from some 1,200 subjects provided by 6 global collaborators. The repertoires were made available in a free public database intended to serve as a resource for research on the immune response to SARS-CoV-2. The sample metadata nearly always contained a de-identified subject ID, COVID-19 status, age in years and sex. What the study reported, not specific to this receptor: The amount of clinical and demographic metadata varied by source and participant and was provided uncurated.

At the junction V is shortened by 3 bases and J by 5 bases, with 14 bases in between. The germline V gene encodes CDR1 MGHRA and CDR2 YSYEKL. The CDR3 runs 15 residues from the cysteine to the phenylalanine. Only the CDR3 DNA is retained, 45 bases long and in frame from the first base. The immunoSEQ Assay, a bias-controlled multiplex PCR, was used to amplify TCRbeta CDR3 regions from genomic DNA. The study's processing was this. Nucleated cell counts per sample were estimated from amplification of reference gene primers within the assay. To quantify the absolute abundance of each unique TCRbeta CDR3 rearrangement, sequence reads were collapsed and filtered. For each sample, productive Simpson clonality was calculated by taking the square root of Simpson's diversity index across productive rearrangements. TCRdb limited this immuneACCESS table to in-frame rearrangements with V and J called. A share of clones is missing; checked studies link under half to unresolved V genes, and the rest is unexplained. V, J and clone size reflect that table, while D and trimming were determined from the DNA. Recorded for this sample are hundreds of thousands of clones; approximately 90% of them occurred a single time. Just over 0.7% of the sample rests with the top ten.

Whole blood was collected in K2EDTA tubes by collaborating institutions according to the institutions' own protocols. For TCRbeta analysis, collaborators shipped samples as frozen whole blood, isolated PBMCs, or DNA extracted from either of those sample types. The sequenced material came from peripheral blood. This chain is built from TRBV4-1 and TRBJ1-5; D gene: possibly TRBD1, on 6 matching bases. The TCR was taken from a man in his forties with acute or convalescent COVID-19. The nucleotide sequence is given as TGCGCCAGCAGCCACCAACAGGGCGCCTATCAGCCCCAGCATTTT. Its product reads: CASSHQQGAYQPQHF.